Presented here are 27 T cell receptor beta chains from one specimen sequenced in a study of blood T cell repertoires in COVID-19. Assay: immunoSEQ multiplex PCR; the TCRdb copy retains only in-frame clones and omits some. The sample holds 75,000 to 80,000 clones; 88% are singletons and the top ten take 45%. Sequencing used peripheral blood. The receptor source for this set is a human donor in a cohort sampled during active COVID-19.

The chain carries TRBV28 and TRBJ2-7; 7 bases are shared with TRBD2. The CDR3 spans 15 residues. V trimming: 4 bases; J trimming: 2 bases; junction bases outside the gene matches: 8. The germline gives CDR1 MDHEN, CDR2 SYDVKM. The CDR3 here is CASSSPGGLTYEQYF. The CDR3 bases are TGTGCCAGCAGTTCCCCGGGAGGACTAACCTACGAGCAGTACTTC.

The table lists this clone with a few counts. V usage is TRBV7-9 and J usage is TRBJ1-5, with 7 bases matching TRBD1. CDR3 size: 16 residues. Trimming at V came to 5 bases and at J to 4 bases, leaving 11 bases not matched to a gene. Germline values: CDR1 SEHNR, CDR2 FQNEAQ (reference sequence). For the CDR3, the DNA is TGTGCCAGCAGCAAATGGACAGGACCCTCGAATCAGCCCCAGCATTTT. Protein product: CASSKWTGPSNQPQHF.

The chain joins TRBV18 to TRBJ1-2; 12 nucleotides match TRBD1. The CDR3 runs 17 residues. V lost 2 bases and J lost 2; bases outside the gene matches: 6. Germline V gives CDR1 KGHSH, CDR2 LQKENI. Written as DNA, the CDR3 is TGTGCCAGCTCACCATATCAGGGACAGGGGGCGAACTATGGCTACACCTTC. Encoded protein: CASSPYQGQGANYGYTF.

J is TRBJ1-6 and V is TRBV4-1; TRBD1 matches at 9 bases. With 1 base clipped from V and 7 bases from J, the junction kept 8 bases outside the gene matches. CDR1 is MGHRA, CDR2 YSYEKL, per germline. The CDR3 extends over 17 amino acids. This chain's CDR3 is CASSQGPWTGENSPLHF. Here the CDR3 DNA reads TGCGCCAGCAGCCAAGGTCCTTGGACAGGGGAAAATTCACCCCTCCACTTT.

The rearrangement uses TRBV27 and TRBJ2-1; 11 bases line up with TRBD2. The CDR3 is 14 amino acids. Germline V gene lookup returns CDR1 MNHEY and CDR2 SMNVEV (reference sequence). V gave up 6 bases and J gave up 6 bases; unmatched junction bases: 4. The CDR3 DNA reads TGTGCCAGCAGGGTAGCGGGGGGGCTCAATGAGCAGTTCTTC. Its translation is CASRVAGGLNEQFF.

The chain links TRBV5-6 to TRBJ1-6; a weak D match, TRBD1 (6 bases). Between the trimmed V and J ends, which lost 2 bases and 7 bases, there was a span of 13 bases. CDR3 length: 15 residues. Germline loops: CDR1 SGHDT, CDR2 YYEEEE. Here the CDR3 DNA reads TGTGCCAGCAGCTTTGGGGCGAGGGGGAATTCACCCCTCCACTTT. Translated, it gives CASSFGARGNSPLHF.

This chain connects TRBV5-7 to TRBJ2-1; D is perhaps TRBD1 (6 bases). TRBV5-7 is an ORF; its function is uncertain. The germline V and J ends were trimmed by 2 bases and 3 bases, with 9 bases remaining between them. This CDR3 spans 14 amino acids. CDR3 region: CASSFDRFYNEQFF. Written as DNA, the CDR3 is TGTGCCAGCAGCTTCGACAGGTTCTACAATGAGCAGTTCTTC.

The CDR3 sequence: CASRTRDRHRETQYF. The CDR3 DNA is TGTGCCAGCAGGACACGGGACAGACATAGGGAGACCCAGTACTTC. This chain joins TRBV28 and TRBJ2-5; 7 nucleotides match TRBD1. This CDR3 comprises 15 residues. Germline-derived CDR1 and CDR2 are MDHEN and SYDVKM. Losses at the gene ends were 6 bases for V and 5 bases for J; bases not matched to a gene: 12.

The CDR3 DNA reads TGCGCCAGCAGTATTGGCACCTCTCTTTCTGGAAACACCATATATTTT. It translates to CASSIGTSLSGNTIYF. The chain recombines TRBV5-1 with TRBJ1-3; no clear D. Germline assignment: CDR1 SGHRS and CDR2 YFSETQ. V lost 5 bases, J lost 1 base, and 16 bases lay in between. CDR3 length: 16 amino acids.

The chain links TRBV9 to TRBJ2-1; D uncertain. The CDR3 spans 16 residues. V shed 2 bases and J shed 0 bases, with 12 bases lying between them. The V gene's germline CDR1 is SGDLS and CDR2 YYNGEE. CDR3 in DNA: TGTGCCAGCAGCGTCCTGAGCTTTAGCTCCTACAATGAGCAGTTCTTC. This translates into CASSVLSFSSYNEQFF.

The chain employs TRBV5-8 and TRBJ1-4; TRBD1 aligns across 8 bases. The CDR3 runs to 15 residues. V dropped 3 bases and J dropped 8; count of bases not matched to a gene: 9. The germline V gene encodes CDR1 SGHTS and CDR2 YDEGEE. In DNA, the CDR3 is TGTGCCAGCAGCTCCATGGACAGGGATATGGAAAAACTGTTTTTT. Encoded protein: CASSSMDRDMEKLFF.

V is TRBV2 and J is TRBJ2-5; a possible D gene is TRBD1 (5 bases). Germline V gene lookup returns CDR1 SNHLY and CDR2 FYNNEI. V lost 6 bases, J lost 1 base, and 12 bases lay in between. This CDR3 is built from 14 residues. Here the CDR3 reads CASSTDRFQETQYF. In nucleotides, the CDR3 is TGTGCCAGCAGCACCGACAGATTCCAAGAGACCCAGTACTTC.

The chain is built from TRBV11-2 and TRBJ2-2, with D possibly matching TRBD2 (5 bases). Germline CDR1 is SGHAT and CDR2 is FQNNGV. V gave up 1 base and J gave up 4 bases, with 19 bases separating them. The CDR3 runs to 18 residues. DNA for the CDR3: TGTGCCAGCAGCTTAGGCCGTCCGGGTCAGAGGGCCACCGGGGAGCTGTTTTTT. Protein: CASSLGRPGQRATGELFF.

This chain joins TRBV18 and TRBJ2-5; 9 positions agree with TRBD1. Per the germline V gene, CDR1 is KGHSH and CDR2 is LQKENI. This CDR3 comprises 15 residues. V lost 6 bases, J lost 1 base, and 6 bases stayed unmatched. The DNA of the CDR3 is TGTGCCAGCTCCCCTACGACAGGGGGCCAAGAGACCCAGTACTTC. It yields the protein CASSPTTGGQETQYF.

The chain combines TRBV9 with TRBJ2-1; a possible D gene is TRBD2 (7 bases). V lost 0 bases and J 8 bases, leaving 15 bases between the germline ends. CDR1 SGDLS and CDR2 YYNGEE come from the germline V gene. The CDR3 has 15 residues. The CDR3 sequence: CASSVASGGLDEQFF. The DNA of the CDR3 is TGTGCCAGCAGCGTAGCGTCCGGGGGGCTCGATGAGCAGTTCTTC.

The chain joins TRBV14 to TRBJ2-5; the match to TRBD1 covers 8 bases. This CDR3 is 16 amino acids long. V lost 4 bases to trimming and J lost 2 bases; unmatched junction nucleotides: 9. Germline V lookup: CDR1 SGHDN, CDR2 FVKESK. CDR3 protein: CASSRFGTGVQETQYF. The DNA of the CDR3 is TGTGCCAGCAGCCGTTTCGGGACAGGTGTGCAAGAGACCCAGTACTTC.

The V call is TRBV7-3, the J call TRBJ1-1; 7 nucleotides align to TRBD1. V was clipped by 9 bases and J by 0 bases; unmatched bases: 4. The CDR3 is 13 amino acids. Germline CDR1 is SGHTA and CDR2 is FQGTGA. CDR3 loop: CASGQAMNTEAFF. Here the CDR3 DNA reads TGTGCCAGTGGACAGGCCATGAACACTGAAGCTTTCTTT.

The chain couples TRBV14 to TRBJ2-5; D possibly corresponds to TRBD1 (5 bases). Germline V CDR1 and CDR2: SGHDN, FVKESK. The CDR3 loop spans 14 amino acids. Trimming stripped 2 bases from V and 1 base from J, with 8 bases between. As DNA, the CDR3 is TGTGCCAGCAGCCAAAATCAGGGCCAAGAGACCCAGTACTTC. Translating gives CASSQNQGQETQYF.

This chain uses TRBV2 with TRBJ2-5, with 7 bases identical to TRBD1. The V segment lost 5 bases and the J segment 4 bases; nucleotides outside the gene matches: 10. CDR1 SNHLY and CDR2 FYNNEI come from the germline V gene. This CDR3 has 15 amino acids. The CDR3 DNA reads as TGTGCCAGCAGTCAAGACAGGGACGCCCCAGAGACCCAGTACTTC. Protein product: CASSQDRDAPETQYF.

This chain uses TRBV12-3 or TRBV12-4 with TRBJ1-5; D unclear. V lost 3 bases, J lost 4 bases, and 7 bases lay in between. This CDR3 comprises 13 residues. CDR3 nucleotide sequence: TGTGCCAGCAGTTTTAGACAAAATCAGCCCCAGCATTTT. It specifies CASSFRQNQPQHF.

The chain couples TRBV7-2 to TRBJ2-7; perhaps TRBD2 as D (6 bases). Germline CDR1 and CDR2: SGHTA and FQGNSA. V was pared by 5 bases and J by 0 bases, with 11 bases between. This CDR3 comprises 14 residues. CDR3 in amino acids: CASSRGGGSYEQYF. As DNA, the CDR3 is TGTGCCAGCAGCCGTGGGGGAGGCTCCTACGAGCAGTACTTC.

This clone was counted between two and nine times. The chain is built from TRBV6-2 or TRBV6-3 and TRBJ2-4, with 8 bases fitting TRBD2. V gave up 5 bases and J gave up 12 bases; unmatched junction bases: 6. CDR1 and CDR2 (germline): MNHEY, SVGEGT. The length of the CDR3 is 12 residues. The CDR3 protein is CASSSGGGNQYF. The CDR3 coding sequence is TGTGCCAGCAGTAGCGGGGGCGGGAATCAGTACTTC.

V gene TRBV7-8 combines with J gene TRBJ1-1; D is unresolved. The CDR3 extends over 15 amino acids. Trimming stripped 0 bases from V and 6 bases from J, with 14 bases between. Germline V gives CDR1 SGHVS, CDR2 FQNEAQ. The CDR3 loop is CASSLARSAASEAFF. The CDR3 nucleotides read TGTGCCAGCAGCTTAGCGAGGTCAGCAGCCTCTGAAGCTTTCTTT.

V usage is TRBV5-4 and J usage is TRBJ2-5; 9 bases are shared with TRBD1. The CDR3 spans 14 residues. Germline CDR1 reads SGHNT; CDR2 reads YYREEE (reference sequence). J lost 5 bases, V lost 4 bases, and 6 bases had no gene match. The CDR3 nucleotides read TGTGCCAGCAGCCCGGACAGGGGAGAGGAGACCCAGTACTTC. The encoded protein is CASSPDRGEETQYF. Full variable domain (rest looked up from reference TRBV5-4 and TRBJ2-5): ETGVTQSPTHLIKTRGQQVTLRCSSQSGHNTVSWYQQALGQGPQFIFQYYREEENGRGNFPPRFSGLQFPNYSSELNVNALELDDSALYLCASSPDRGEETQYFGPGTRLLVL.

The V gene is TRBV3-1 (or the pseudogene TRBV3-2), the J gene TRBJ1-1; no clear D gene. The V gene lost 0 bases and the J gene lost 5 bases, with 19 bases spanning the gap. This CDR3 comprises 17 residues. Germline V gene data show CDR1 as LGHDT and CDR2 as YNNKEL (reference sequence). The CDR3 loop is CASSQDGPVRLWTEAFF. DNA of the CDR3: TGTGCCAGCAGCCAAGATGGGCCAGTCCGGTTATGGACTGAAGCTTTCTTT.

V usage is TRBV13 and J usage is TRBJ2-2; 7 bases fit TRBD1. This CDR3 has 16 residues. V lost 4 bases to trimming and J lost 7 bases; unmatched junction nucleotides: 12. CDR1 PRHDT and CDR2 FYEKMQ come from the germline V gene (reference sequence). CDR3 sequence: CASSSYTGDLGGELFF. The DNA of the CDR3 is TGTGCCAGCAGCTCCTACACAGGGGATCTTGGCGGGGAGCTGTTTTTT.

This clone was counted only a few times. The gene calls are TRBV15 and TRBJ1-1; D might be TRBD1 (5 bases). V shed 4 bases and J shed 5 bases, with 11 bases lying between them. CDR3 length equals 13 residues. Germline V gives CDR1 LNHNV, CDR2 YYDKDF (reference sequence). In DNA form, the CDR3 reads TGTGCCACCAGCAACACGGGGGTTACTGAAGCTTTCTTT. Amino acid sequence: CATSNTGVTEAFF.